The 18 T cell receptor beta chains listed next were all sequenced from one sample in a study of blood T cell repertoires in COVID-19. The method was immunoSEQ multiplex PCR; TCRdb's version includes in-frame clones alone and lacks a portion of them. The sample has about 220,000 clones, more than 65% seen once; the top ten hold 3.6%. The sequenced sample was peripheral blood. All receptors derive from a woman of 80 years or more with acute or convalescent COVID-19.

The chain combines TRBV5-1 with TRBJ2-2, with a possible D match to TRBD2 (6 bases). Germline V lookup: CDR1 SGHRS, CDR2 YFSETQ. The CDR3 spans 14 residues. Trimming shortened V by 2 bases and J by 4 bases, and 9 bases separated the two germline ends. Written as DNA, the CDR3 is TGCGCCAGCAGCTTCGGGGGTACCACCGGGGAGCTGTTTTTT. Protein product: CASSFGGTTGELFF. The variable domain in full, completed from reference TRBV5-1 and TRBJ2-2, reads KAGVTQTPRYLIKTRGQQVTLSCSPISGHRSVSWYQQTPGQGLQFLFEYFSETQRNKGNFPGRFSGRQFSNSRSEMNVSTLELGDSALYLCASSFGGTTGELFFGEGSRLTVL.

This clone has ten or more counts. This chain links TRBV6-5 with TRBJ1-2, with TRBD1 as a possible D gene (6 bases). CDR3 length equals 14 residues. Germline V gene sequence: CDR1 MNHEY, CDR2 SVGAGI. The germline V and J ends were trimmed by 5 bases and 4 bases, with 14 bases remaining between them. The CDR3 sequence: CASSTSPGVYGYTF. In DNA form, the CDR3 reads TGTGCCAGCAGTACATCCCCAGGGGTCTATGGCTACACCTTC.

V gene TRBV28 combines with J gene TRBJ2-3; 13 nucleotides line up with TRBD2. V lost 5 bases, J lost 0 bases, and 5 bases stayed unmatched. The CDR3 consists of 17 residues. Germline V gene lookup returns CDR1 MDHEN and CDR2 SYDVKM. The CDR3 DNA sequence: TGTGCCAGCAGTCCGCTGGGACTAGCGGGGAGCACAGATACGCAGTATTTT. Protein: CASSPLGLAGSTDTQYF.

CDR3 nucleotides: TGTGCCAGCAGGCCGCCCGGGACAGGGACCGGGGAGCTGTTTTTT. It codes for CASRPPGTGTGELFF. The chain joins TRBV11-3 to TRBJ2-2; 9 bases map to TRBD1. This CDR3 is built from 15 residues. V dropped 6 bases and J dropped 5; count of bases not matched to a gene: 7. Germline lookup yields CDR1 SGHNT and CDR2 YENEEA.

V gene TRBV7-2 combines with J gene TRBJ1-6; possible D gene TRBD1, 5 bases. Germline V gene sequence: CDR1 SGHTA, CDR2 FQGNSA. The V end lost 3 bases, the J end lost 7 bases, and 10 bases lay between the germline ends. The CDR3 loop spans 14 amino acids. CDR3 loop: CASSLTASNSPLHF. CDR3 DNA: TGTGCCAGCAGCTTGACAGCTTCGAATTCACCCCTCCACTTT.

V and J are TRBV5-1 and TRBJ2-7; possible D gene TRBD1, 6 bases. Germline-derived CDR1 and CDR2 are SGHRS and YFSETQ. This CDR3 is 14 amino acids long. The ends were cut back, 5 bases at V and 3 bases at J, with 15 bases in the middle. The CDR3 sequence: CASRDSTGFYEQYF. The CDR3 DNA follows: TGCGCCAGCAGAGATTCGACAGGATTCTACGAGCAGTACTTC.

V is TRBV30 and J is TRBJ1-6, with D hard to call. The CDR3 length is 15 residues. Germline CDR1 and CDR2: GTSNPN and SVGIG (reference sequence). The V end lost 0 bases, the J end lost 6 bases, and 12 bases lay between the germline ends. Written as DNA, the CDR3 is TGTGCCTGGAGTGTACTTAGAGGTGGTAATTCACCCCTCCACTTT. Translating it yields CAWSVLRGGNSPLHF.

The chain couples TRBV3-1 (or the pseudogene TRBV3-2) to TRBJ2-1, with D hard to call. Germline CDR1 is LGHDT and CDR2 is YNNKEL (reference sequence). The V gene lost 3 bases and the J gene lost 8 bases, with 5 bases spanning the gap. This CDR3 contains 11 residues. CDR3: CASSHSDEQFF. The CDR3 coding sequence is TGTGCCAGCAGCCACTCGGATGAGCAGTTCTTC.

CDR3 sequence reads: CASRLWSRPQYF. The CDR3 nucleotides read TGTGCCAGCAGACTATGGAGCCGCCCACAGTATTTT. The chain links TRBV12-3 or TRBV12-4 to TRBJ2-3; no definite D call. This CDR3 contains 12 residues. Trimming pared 6 bases from V and 12 bases from J, leaving 16 bases between.

The chain couples TRBV14 to TRBJ1-2, with TRBD1 as a possible D gene (5 bases). Germline V gene lookup returns CDR1 SGHDN and CDR2 FVKESK. The CDR3 is 14 amino acids. The V gene lost 4 bases and the J gene lost 2 bases, with 11 bases spanning the gap. CDR3 coding DNA: TGTGCCAGCAGCCGGACACTCAAGAACTATGGCTACACCTTC. Protein sequence: CASSRTLKNYGYTF.

The chain employs TRBV5-1 and TRBJ2-3, with D maybe TRBD2 (5 bases). In germline, CDR1 is SGHRS, CDR2 YFSETQ. The CDR3 is 13 amino acids. Trimming removed 4 bases at V and 1 base at J, with 7 bases between. The CDR3 is CASSVGGTDTQYF. The DNA of the CDR3 is TGCGCCAGCAGCGTCGGGGGCACAGATACGCAGTATTTT.

The chain employs TRBV28 and TRBJ1-2; a weak D match, TRBD1 (5 bases). Trimming took off 7 bases at V and 8 bases at J, with 17 bases between the two ends. Germline V gives CDR1 MDHEN, CDR2 SYDVKM. This CDR3 comprises 13 residues. CDR3 DNA: TGTGCCAGCAACTTGCAGGGTTTGTGGGGCTACACCTTC. The encoded protein is CASNLQGLWGYTF.

This clone occurred a few times. This chain uses TRBV7-8 with TRBJ2-6, with D hard to call. The CDR3 loop spans 16 amino acids. V lost 4 bases and J lost 4, with 14 bases in between. In germline, CDR1 is SGHVS, CDR2 FQNEAQ. DNA of the CDR3: TGTGCCAGCAGCTACATCGAGAGGTCCGGGGCCAACGTCCTGACTTTC. It is translated as CASSYIERSGANVLTF.

This chain links TRBV7-3 with TRBJ2-5; 9 nucleotides agree with TRBD2. The germline V gene has CDR1 SGHTA and CDR2 FQGTGA. CDR3 length: 14 amino acids. Germline trimming cut 6 bases from V and 2 bases from J; bases unmatched to any gene: 4. In nucleotides, the CDR3 is TGTGCCAGCAGTGTTAGCGGGGGTCAAGAGACCCAGTACTTC. It translates to CASSVSGGQETQYF.

V usage is TRBV10-3 and J usage is TRBJ2-7; unclear D gene. The germline CDR1 and CDR2 sequences are ENHRY and SYGVKD. The CDR3 totals 16 residues. V was pared by 5 bases and J by 0 bases, with 17 bases between. Here the CDR3 reads CAISPTNGWSSYEQYF. Here the CDR3 DNA reads TGTGCCATCAGTCCCACGAACGGGTGGAGCTCCTACGAGCAGTACTTC.

The V gene is TRBV27, the J gene TRBJ1-5; maybe TRBD1 (6 bases). This CDR3 is built from 16 residues. Germline V lookup: CDR1 MNHEY, CDR2 SMNVEV (reference sequence). V was clipped by 4 bases and J by 2 bases, with 15 bases between them. CDR3 DNA sequence: TGTGCCAGCAGTTCCCGGGGGGGCGTAGGCAATCAGCCCCAGCATTTT. Translating gives CASSSRGGVGNQPQHF.

This rearrangement joins TRBV3-1 (or the pseudogene TRBV3-2) to TRBJ2-7, with D possibly being TRBD2 (6 bases). The length of the CDR3 is 15 residues. The germline gives CDR1 LGHDT, CDR2 YNNKEL (reference sequence). Trimming removed 6 bases at V and 2 bases at J, with 17 bases between. CDR3 region: CASRQVGRATYEQYF. CDR3 bases: TGTGCCAGCAGGCAGGTCGGGAGAGCGACCTACGAGCAGTACTTC.

The chain couples TRBV7-3 to TRBJ2-5; TRBD2 matches 8 bases. This CDR3 comprises 14 residues. From germline, CDR1 is SGHTA and CDR2 FQGTGA. The junction had 5 bases not matched to a gene; V was cut back by 4 bases and J by 4 bases. The CDR3 protein is CASSSGGAGETQYF. The CDR3 DNA reads TGTGCCAGCAGCTCCGGGGGGGCCGGAGAGACCCAGTACTTC.